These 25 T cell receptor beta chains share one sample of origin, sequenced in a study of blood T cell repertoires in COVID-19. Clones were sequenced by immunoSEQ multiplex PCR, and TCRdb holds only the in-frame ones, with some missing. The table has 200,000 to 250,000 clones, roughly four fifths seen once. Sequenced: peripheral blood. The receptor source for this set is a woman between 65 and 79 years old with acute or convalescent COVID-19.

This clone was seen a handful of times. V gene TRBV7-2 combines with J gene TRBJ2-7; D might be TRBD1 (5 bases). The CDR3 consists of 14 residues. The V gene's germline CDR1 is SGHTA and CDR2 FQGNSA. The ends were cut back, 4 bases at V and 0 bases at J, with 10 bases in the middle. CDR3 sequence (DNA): TGTGCCAGCAGCTATTTTGACAGCTCCTACGAGCAGTACTTC. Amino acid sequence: CASSYFDSSYEQYF.

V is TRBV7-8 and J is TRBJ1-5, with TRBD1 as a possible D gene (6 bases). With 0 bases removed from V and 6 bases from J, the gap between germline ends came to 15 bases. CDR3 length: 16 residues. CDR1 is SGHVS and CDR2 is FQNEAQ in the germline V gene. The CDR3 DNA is TGTGCCAGCAGCTTAGCCGGAATGGGCAGGGGTCAGCCCCAGCATTTT. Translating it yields CASSLAGMGRGQPQHF.

The CDR3 region has the DNA TGTGCCAGCAGGTCCGGGACAGGGGGCAATGAGCAGTTCTTC. Translated: CASRSGTGGNEQFF. The V gene is TRBV6-6, the J gene TRBJ2-1; TRBD1 matches 11 bases. The junction had 4 bases not matched to a gene; V was cut back by 6 bases and J by 6 bases. The CDR3 runs to 14 residues. Germline lookup yields CDR1 MNHNY and CDR2 SVGAGI (reference sequence).

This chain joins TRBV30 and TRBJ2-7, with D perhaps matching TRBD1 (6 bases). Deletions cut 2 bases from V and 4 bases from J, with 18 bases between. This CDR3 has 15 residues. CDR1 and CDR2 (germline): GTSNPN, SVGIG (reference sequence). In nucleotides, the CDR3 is TGTGCCTGGAGTCCAGGAGCCGGGACACAGTACGAGCAGTACTTC. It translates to CAWSPGAGTQYEQYF.

The CDR3 bases are TGCGCCAGCAGCTTGCAATCAGGAGGAACCTACAATGAGCAGTTCTTC. It yields the protein CASSLQSGGTYNEQFF. This rearrangement joins TRBV5-1 to TRBJ2-1; D is possibly TRBD2 (5 bases). There are 16 residues in the CDR3. V was cut by 1 base and J by 2 bases, with 13 bases left in between. The germline V gene has CDR1 SGHRS and CDR2 YFSETQ.

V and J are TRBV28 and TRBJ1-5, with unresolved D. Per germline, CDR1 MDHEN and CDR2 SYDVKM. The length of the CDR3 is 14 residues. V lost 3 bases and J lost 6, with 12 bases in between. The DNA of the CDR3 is TGTGCCAGCAGTTTCGAAGCGAAAGGTCAGCCCCAGCATTTT. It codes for CASSFEAKGQPQHF.

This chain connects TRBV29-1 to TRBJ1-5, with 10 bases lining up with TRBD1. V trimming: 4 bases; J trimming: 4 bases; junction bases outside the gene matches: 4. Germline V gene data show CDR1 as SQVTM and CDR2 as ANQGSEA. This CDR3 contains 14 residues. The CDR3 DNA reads TGCAGCGTTGGACAGGGGGCCAGGAATCAGCCCCAGCATTTT. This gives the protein CSVGQGARNQPQHF.

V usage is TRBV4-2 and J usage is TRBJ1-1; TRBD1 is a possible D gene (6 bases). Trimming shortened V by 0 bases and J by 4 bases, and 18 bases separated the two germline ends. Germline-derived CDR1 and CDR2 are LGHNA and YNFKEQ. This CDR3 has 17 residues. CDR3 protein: CASSQERSGGGGTEAFF. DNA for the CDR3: TGTGCCAGCAGCCAAGAGAGGTCGGGGGGCGGGGGCACTGAAGCTTTCTTT.

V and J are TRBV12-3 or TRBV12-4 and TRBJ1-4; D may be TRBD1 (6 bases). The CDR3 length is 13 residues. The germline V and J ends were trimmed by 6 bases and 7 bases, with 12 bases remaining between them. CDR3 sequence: CASRQQGPEKLFF. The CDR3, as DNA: TGTGCCAGCAGACAACAGGGCCCTGAAAAACTGTTTTTT.

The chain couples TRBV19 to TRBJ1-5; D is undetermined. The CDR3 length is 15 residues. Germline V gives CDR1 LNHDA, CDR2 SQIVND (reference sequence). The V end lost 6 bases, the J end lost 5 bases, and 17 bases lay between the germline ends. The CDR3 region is CASSPPGLEDQPQHF. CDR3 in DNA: TGTGCCAGTAGCCCGCCAGGACTCGAGGATCAGCCCCAGCATTTT.

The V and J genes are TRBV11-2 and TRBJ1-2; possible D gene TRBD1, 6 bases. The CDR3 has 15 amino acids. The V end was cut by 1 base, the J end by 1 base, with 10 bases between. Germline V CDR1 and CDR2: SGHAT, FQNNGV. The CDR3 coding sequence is TGTGCCAGCAGCTTAGGGCGGGGGCTTAACTATGGCTACACCTTC. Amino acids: CASSLGRGLNYGYTF.

This chain's CDR3 is CATSRVVMGGVNTGELFF. CDR3 DNA sequence: TGTGCCACCAGCAGAGTGGTTATGGGGGGAGTGAACACCGGGGAGCTGTTTTTT. The chain employs TRBV15 and TRBJ2-2; possibly TRBD2 for D (6 bases). This CDR3 is 18 amino acids long. Germline V CDR1 and CDR2: LNHNV, YYDKDF (reference sequence). Deletions cut 1 base from V and 1 base from J, with 16 bases between.

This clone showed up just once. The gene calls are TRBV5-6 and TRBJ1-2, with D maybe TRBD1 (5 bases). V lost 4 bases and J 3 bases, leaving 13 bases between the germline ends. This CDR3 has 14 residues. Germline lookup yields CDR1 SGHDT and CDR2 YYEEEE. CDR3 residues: CASSQGGVYYGYTF. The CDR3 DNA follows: TGTGCCAGCAGCCAGGGCGGGGTATACTATGGCTACACCTTC. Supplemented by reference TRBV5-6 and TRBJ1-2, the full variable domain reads DAGVTQSPTHLIKTRGQQVTLRCSPKSGHDTVSWYQQALGQGPQFIFQYYEEEERQRGNFPDRFSGHQFPNYSSELNVNALLLGDSALYLCASSQGGVYYGYTFGSGTRLTVV.

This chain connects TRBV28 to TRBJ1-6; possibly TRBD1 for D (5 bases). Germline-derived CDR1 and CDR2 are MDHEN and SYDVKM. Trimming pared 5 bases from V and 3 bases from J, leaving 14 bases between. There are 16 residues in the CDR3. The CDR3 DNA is TGTGCCAGCAGTCCCCAGACAGTCTACTATAATTCACCCCTCCACTTT. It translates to CASSPQTVYYNSPLHF. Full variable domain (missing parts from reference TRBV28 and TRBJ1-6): DVKVTQSSRYLVKRTGEKVFLECVQDMDHENMFWYRQDPGLGLRLIYFSYDVKMKEKGDIPEGYSVSREKKERFSLILESASTNQTSMYLCASSPQTVYYNSPLHFGNGTRLTVT.

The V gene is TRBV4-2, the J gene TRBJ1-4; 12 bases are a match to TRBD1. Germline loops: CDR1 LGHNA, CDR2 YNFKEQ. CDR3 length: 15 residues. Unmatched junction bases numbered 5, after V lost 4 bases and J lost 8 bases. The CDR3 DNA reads TGTGCCAGCAGCCGGGACAGGGGGCTGGGAGAAAAACTGTTTTTT. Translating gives CASSRDRGLGEKLFF.

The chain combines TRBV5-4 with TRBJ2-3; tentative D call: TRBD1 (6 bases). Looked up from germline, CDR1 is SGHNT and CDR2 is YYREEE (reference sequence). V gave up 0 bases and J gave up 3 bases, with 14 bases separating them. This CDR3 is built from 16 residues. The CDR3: CASSLAVGAGTDTQYF. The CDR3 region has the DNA TGTGCCAGCAGCTTGGCCGTGGGGGCCGGGACAGATACGCAGTATTTT.

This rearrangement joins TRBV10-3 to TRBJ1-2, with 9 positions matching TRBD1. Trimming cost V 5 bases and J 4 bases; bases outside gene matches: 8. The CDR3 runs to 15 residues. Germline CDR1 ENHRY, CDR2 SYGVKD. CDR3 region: CAISRDRGESYGYTF. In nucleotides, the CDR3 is TGTGCCATCAGTCGAGACAGGGGGGAGAGCTATGGCTACACCTTC.

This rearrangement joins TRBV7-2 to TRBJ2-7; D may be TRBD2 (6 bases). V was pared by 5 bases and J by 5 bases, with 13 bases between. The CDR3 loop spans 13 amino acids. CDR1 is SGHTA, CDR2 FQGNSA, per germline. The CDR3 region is CASSPRRVHEQYF. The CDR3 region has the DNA TGTGCCAGCAGCCCCAGGAGGGTCCACGAGCAGTACTTC. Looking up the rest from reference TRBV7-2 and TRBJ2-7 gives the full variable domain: GAGVSQSPSNKVTEKGKDVELRCDPISGHTALYWYRQSLGQGLEFLIYFQGNSAPDKSGLPSDRFSAERTGGSVSTLTIQRTQQEDSAVYLCASSPRRVHEQYFGPGTRLTVT.

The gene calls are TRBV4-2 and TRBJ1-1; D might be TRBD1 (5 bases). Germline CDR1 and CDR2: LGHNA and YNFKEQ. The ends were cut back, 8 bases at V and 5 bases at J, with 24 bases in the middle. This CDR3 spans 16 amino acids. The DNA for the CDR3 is TGTGCCAGCGGCAACACGGGGGTAGTTGGCGGGACTGAAGCTTTCTTT. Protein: CASGNTGVVGGTEAFF.

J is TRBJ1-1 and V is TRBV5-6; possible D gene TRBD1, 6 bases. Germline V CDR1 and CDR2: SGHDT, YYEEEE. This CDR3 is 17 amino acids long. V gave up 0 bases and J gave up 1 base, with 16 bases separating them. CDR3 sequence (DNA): TGTGCCAGCAGCTTGGCGGCAAGGGGGTATTCGAACACTGAAGCTTTCTTT. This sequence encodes CASSLAARGYSNTEAFF.

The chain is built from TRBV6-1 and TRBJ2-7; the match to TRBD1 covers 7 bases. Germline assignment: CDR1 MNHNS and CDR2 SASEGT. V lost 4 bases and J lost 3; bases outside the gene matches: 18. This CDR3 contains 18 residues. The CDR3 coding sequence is TGTGCCAGCAGTGGCGTAACTGACAGGGTACCACTCCACTACGAGCAGTACTTC. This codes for CASSGVTDRVPLHYEQYF.

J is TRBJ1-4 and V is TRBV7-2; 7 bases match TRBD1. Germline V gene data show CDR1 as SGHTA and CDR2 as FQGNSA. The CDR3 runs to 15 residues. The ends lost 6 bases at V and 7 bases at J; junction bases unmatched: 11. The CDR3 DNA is TGTGCCAGCAGTCGATCGACAGGGCACCCTGAAAAACTGTTTTTT. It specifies CASSRSTGHPEKLFF. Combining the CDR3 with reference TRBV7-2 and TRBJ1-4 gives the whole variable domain GAGVSQSPSNKVTEKGKDVELRCDPISGHTALYWYRQSLGQGLEFLIYFQGNSAPDKSGLPSDRFSAERTGGSVSTLTIQRTQQEDSAVYLCASSRSTGHPEKLFFGSGTQLSVL.

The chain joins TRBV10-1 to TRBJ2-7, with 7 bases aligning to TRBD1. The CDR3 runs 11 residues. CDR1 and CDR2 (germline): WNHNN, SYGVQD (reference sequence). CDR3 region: CESYRGGEQYF. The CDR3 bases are TGCGAGTCTTACAGGGGTGGGGAGCAGTACTTC.

CDR3 nucleotide sequence: TGTGCCTGGAGTTCAGGACTAGCGGCAAATGAGCAGTTCTTC. Its translation: CAWSSGLAANEQFF. The chain is built from TRBV30 and TRBJ2-1; 10 bases map to TRBD2. Trimming at V came to 2 bases and at J to 7 bases, leaving 5 bases not matched to a gene. In germline, CDR1 is GTSNPN, CDR2 SVGIG (reference sequence). The CDR3 runs 14 residues. The whole variable domain, filled in from reference TRBV30 and TRBJ2-1, reads SQTIHQWPATLVQPVGSPLSLECTVEGTSNPNLYWYRQAAGRGLQLLFYSVGIGQISSEVPQNLSASRPQDRQFILSSKKLLLSDSGFYLCAWSSGLAANEQFFGPGTRLTVL.

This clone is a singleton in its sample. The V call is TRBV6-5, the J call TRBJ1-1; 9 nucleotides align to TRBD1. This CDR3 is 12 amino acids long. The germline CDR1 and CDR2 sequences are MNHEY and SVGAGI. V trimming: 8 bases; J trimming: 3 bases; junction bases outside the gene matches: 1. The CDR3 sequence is CASGTGHTEAFF. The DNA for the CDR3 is TGTGCCAGCGGGACAGGGCACACTGAAGCTTTCTTT.